A single sample is the source of the 25 T cell receptor beta chains below, sequenced in a study of T-cell reconstitution after alpha-beta-depleted transplantation in children. This sample's TCRbeta library carried unique molecular identifier barcodes. TCRdb re-analysed the PCR reads in MiXCR, keeping a single row per CDR3 protein. Altogether 700,000 to 850,000 distinct CDR3 sequences are present, about 16% being singletons, with the ten largest covering roughly 4.8%. The input for sequencing was PBMCs, mostly from graft donor cells, taken 360 days after TCRalphabeta/CD19-depleted stem cell transplant. The receptors come from a male patient younger than 18 who had a stem cell transplant for acute lymphoblastic leukemia, so the T cells may come from the graft donor.

This rearrangement joins TRBV4-1 to TRBJ2-1, with unresolved D. The germline V and J ends were trimmed by 3 bases and 10 bases, with 10 bases remaining between them. CDR1 is MGHRA and CDR2 is YSYEKL in the germline V gene. This CDR3 has 12 amino acids. The CDR3 DNA is TGCGCCAGCAGCCACCCGCAAGCGGAGCAGTTCTTC. It codes for CASSHPQAEQFF.

In its sample, this clonotype was seen many times. V usage is TRBV10-3 and J usage is TRBJ2-1; TRBD2 might be the D (5 bases). Germline values: CDR1 ENHRY, CDR2 SYGVKD. V was shortened by 2 bases and J by 12 bases, with 11 bases between the two germline ends. The CDR3 covers 12 residues. The CDR3 nucleotides read TGTGCCATCAGTGAGAAGCGGTTTTGGCAGTTCTTC. Translation: CAISEKRFWQFF.

This clonotype has just a few counts. V gene TRBV7-9 combines with J gene TRBJ1-2, with TRBD1 matching over 11 bases. Germline CDR1 is SEHNR and CDR2 is FQNEAQ (reference sequence). After removal of 2 bases from V and 8 bases from J, the junction contained 4 bases not matched to a gene. The CDR3 loop spans 14 amino acids. The CDR3, as DNA: TGTGCCAGCAGCTTACCGGGACAGGGGGTCGGCTACACCTTC. As protein: CASSLPGQGVGYTF. The full variable domain, in which reference TRBV7-9 and TRBJ1-2 provide the parts outside the CDR3, is DTGVSQNPRHKITKRGQNVTFRCDPISEHNRLYWYRQTLGQGPEFLTYFQNEAQLEKSRLLSDRFSAERPKGSFSTLEIQRTEQGDSAMYLCASSLPGQGVGYTFGSGTRLTVV.

In its sample, this clonotype was seen a few times. This chain links TRBV18 with TRBJ2-7; D gene uncertain. This CDR3 spans 13 amino acids. V dropped 3 bases and J dropped 6 bases, with 12 bases sitting between them. In germline, CDR1 is KGHSH, CDR2 LQKENI. The CDR3 region has the DNA TGTGCCAGCTCACCCGGGCCCCCCCTCGAGCAGTACTTC. Its translation is CASSPGPPLEQYF.

This clonotype was counted only a few times. The chain couples TRBV15 to TRBJ2-1; TRBD2 matches at 8 bases. CDR3 length: 18 residues. V shed 3 bases and J 7 bases; nucleotides not matched to a gene: 17. Germline CDR1 reads LNHNV; CDR2 reads YYDKDF (reference sequence). The CDR3 protein is CATSRIGPGAGGRNEQFF. CDR3 nucleotide sequence: TGTGCCACCAGCAGGATCGGTCCGGGGGCGGGAGGACGGAATGAGCAGTTCTTC.

This clonotype was seen only a few times. The genes are TRBV6-5 and TRBJ1-4, with D perhaps TRBD1 (5 bases). The CDR3 has 16 amino acids. V was clipped by 0 bases and J by 8 bases, with 16 bases between them. Germline V gene lookup returns CDR1 MNHEY and CDR2 SVGAGI. CDR3 sequence (DNA): TGTGCCAGCAGTTACTCGAGTCAGGGCCTTTTGGAAAAACTGTTTTTT. Translating gives CASSYSSQGLLEKLFF.

The CDR3 is CATSEPRHSSYNSPLHF. As DNA, the CDR3 is TGTGCCACCAGTGAACCTCGACATAGCTCCTATAATTCACCCCTCCACTTT. This chain links TRBV24-1 with TRBJ1-6; the D is unclear. The germline V gene encodes CDR1 KGHDR and CDR2 SFDVKD. Trimming cost V 4 bases and J 0 bases, with 12 bases left between them. The CDR3 contains 17 residues.

The chain combines TRBV12-3 or TRBV12-4 with TRBJ1-1, with D possibly matching TRBD1 (6 bases). V shed 5 bases and J shed 11 bases, with 18 bases lying between them. This CDR3 has 13 amino acids. CDR3 DNA: TGTGCCAGCAGTCGCCTTGGGGGCCCTAGGGCTTTCTTT. Protein: CASSRLGGPRAFF.

This clonotype was counted a few times. The chain is built from TRBV7-9 and TRBJ2-7, with a tentative D call TRBD1 (5 bases). Germline V lookup: CDR1 SEHNR, CDR2 FQNEAQ (reference sequence). V was shortened by 4 bases and J by 4 bases, with 17 bases between the two germline ends. The CDR3 spans 15 residues. The CDR3 DNA is TGTGCCAGCAGCTCCCGGCCCTTAGGGGCTTACGAGCAGTACTTC. Translated, it gives CASSSRPLGAYEQYF.

This chain uses TRBV15 with TRBJ1-5, with D hard to call. V was pared by 1 base and J by 5 bases, with 15 bases between. This CDR3 contains 16 residues. From germline, CDR1 is LNHNV and CDR2 YYDKDF (reference sequence). The CDR3 region is CATSRGREGKDQPQHF. The CDR3 DNA follows: TGTGCCACCAGCAGAGGAAGGGAAGGGAAAGATCAGCCCCAGCATTTT.

The chain combines TRBV5-1 with TRBJ2-7; 10 bases line up with TRBD1. The germline V gene encodes CDR1 SGHRS and CDR2 YFSETQ. This CDR3 is 16 amino acids long. The trim removed 0 bases at V and 2 bases at J, leaving 5 bases unmatched. Written as DNA, the CDR3 is TGCGCCAGCAGCTTGGATGTTGGGACAGGGGCCTACGAGCAGTACTTC. This codes for CASSLDVGTGAYEQYF.

This clonotype was seen many times. The chain joins TRBV20-1 to TRBJ2-2; 7 bases map to TRBD1. Germline CDR1 and CDR2: DFQATT and SNEGSKA (reference sequence). The CDR3 has 14 residues. CDR3 sequence: CSAAGTANTGELFF. The CDR3 DNA is TGCAGCGCGGCCGGGACAGCCAACACCGGGGAGCTGTTTTTT.

The CDR3 nucleotides are TGCGCCAGCAGCTTGGCCGCAGGGGATAGCAATCAGCCCCAGCATTTT. Translation: CASSLAAGDSNQPQHF. This chain links TRBV5-1 with TRBJ1-5, with D tentatively TRBD1 (6 bases). V was shortened by 0 bases and J by 0 bases, with 10 bases between the two germline ends. The CDR3 spans 16 residues. Per the germline V gene, CDR1 is SGHRS and CDR2 is YFSETQ.

The V call is TRBV20-1, the J call TRBJ1-5; TRBD1 might be the D (6 bases). Deletions cut 3 bases from V and 6 bases from J, with 15 bases between. CDR1 and CDR2 from the germline V gene are DFQATT and SNEGSKA (reference sequence). The length of the CDR3 is 14 residues. The CDR3 nucleotides read TGCAGTGCTAGGGTCGGGCAGGGGCTTCAGCCCCAGCATTTT. It is translated as CSARVGQGLQPQHF.

V usage is TRBV11-2 and J usage is TRBJ2-1; 11 bases match TRBD2. Germline V gives CDR1 SGHAT, CDR2 FQNNGV. This CDR3 spans 13 amino acids. Germline trimming cut 10 bases from V and 8 bases from J; bases unmatched to any gene: 7. CDR3 DNA sequence: TGTGCCATCAGGACTAGCGGGTCCTATGAGCAGTTCTTC. Translating gives CAIRTSGSYEQFF.

This clonotype was counted a few times. The chain has TRBV7-3 and TRBJ2-2, with D possibly being TRBD2 (5 bases). CDR1 and CDR2 (germline): SGHTA, FQGTGA. V lost 8 bases and J lost 4, with 14 bases in between. The CDR3 contains 14 residues. The CDR3 is CASGQREGTGELFF. CDR3 DNA sequence: TGTGCCAGCGGTCAGAGAGAGGGCACCGGGGAGCTGTTTTTT. Combining the CDR3 with reference TRBV7-3 and TRBJ2-2 gives the whole variable domain GAGVSQTPSNKVTEKGKYVELRCDPISGHTALYWYRQSLGQGPEFLIYFQGTGAADDSGLPNDRFFAVRPEGSVSTLKIQRTERGDSAVYLCASGQREGTGELFFGEGSRLTVL.

V usage is TRBV24-1 and J usage is TRBJ2-1; perhaps TRBD1 as D (6 bases). Trimming took 5 bases from V and 10 from J, leaving 14 bases between them. CDR3 length: 13 amino acids. In germline, CDR1 is KGHDR, CDR2 SFDVKD. The CDR3, as DNA: TGTGCCACCAGTGCCCCCCCCGGGACAGAGCAGTTCTTC. Residues: CATSAPPGTEQFF.

The chain links TRBV10-3 to TRBJ2-7; TRBD2 agrees at 8 bases. The CDR3 loop spans 12 amino acids. J lost 7 bases, V lost 6 bases, and 5 bases had no gene match. Per germline, CDR1 ENHRY and CDR2 SYGVKD. The CDR3 here is CAISPLAGEQYF. The CDR3 coding sequence is TGTGCCATCAGCCCCTTAGCGGGAGAGCAGTACTTC.

This clonotype was recorded at least ten times. The CDR3 sequence is CATSAFTDTQYF. CDR3 sequence (DNA): TGTGCCACCAGTGCATTCACAGATACGCAGTATTTT. The V and J genes are TRBV24-1 and TRBJ2-3; D unresolved. This CDR3 contains 12 residues. Germline V gives CDR1 KGHDR, CDR2 SFDVKD. Trimming took off 5 bases at V and 2 bases at J, with 4 bases between the two ends.

The gene calls are TRBV19 and TRBJ2-1, with unresolved D. CDR3 length equals 9 residues. V shed 11 bases and J shed 8 bases, with 7 bases lying between them. The germline CDR1 and CDR2 sequences are LNHDA and SQIVND (reference sequence). CDR3 bases: TGTGCCCTTGGCCATGAGCAGTTCTTC. This encodes CALGHEQFF.

The chain links TRBV5-5 to TRBJ2-7, with D perhaps TRBD1 (6 bases). V lost 4 bases to trimming and J lost 3 bases, with 20 bases between them. Germline V CDR1 and CDR2: SGHKS, YYEKEE (reference sequence). This CDR3 has 16 residues. The CDR3 loop is CASSLYRDLRVYEQYF. The CDR3 DNA follows: TGTGCCAGCAGCCTTTACAGGGACCTTCGGGTCTACGAGCAGTACTTC.

This clonotype was recorded a few times. This chain connects TRBV10-3 to TRBJ2-3; 14 positions match TRBD2. V lost 11 bases, J lost 2 bases, and 12 bases stayed unmatched. CDR3 length: 17 residues. Looked up from germline, CDR1 is ENHRY and CDR2 is SYGVKD. In DNA, the CDR3 is TGTGCCGGAACCGGGACTAGCGGGAGATCTGTCACAGATACGCAGTATTTT. It translates to CAGTGTSGRSVTDTQYF.

V usage is TRBV5-1 and J usage is TRBJ2-7; 7 nucleotides line up with TRBD1. V was clipped by 4 bases and J by 3 bases; unmatched bases: 7. CDR3 length: 14 amino acids. Per germline, CDR1 SGHRS and CDR2 YFSETQ. CDR3 sequence (DNA): TGCGCCAGCAGCATACTTCGACAGGGCTACGAGCAGTACTTC. Its protein product is CASSILRQGYEQYF.

V is TRBV5-1 and J is TRBJ1-2; 7 nucleotides match TRBD1. Germline V CDR1 and CDR2: SGHRS, YFSETQ. CDR3 length: 13 residues. V was pared by 4 bases and J by 8 bases, with 8 bases of the junction left unmatched. The chain's CDR3 is CASSLDPDRGYTF. For the CDR3, the DNA is TGCGCCAGCAGCCTCGACCCGGACAGGGGCTACACCTTC.

In the case of this clonotype: A single base is all that separates this from a far larger clone, so a read error is likely. This CDR3 fails to terminate in the conserved phenylalanine or tryptophan, so it likely reflects a read error. The chain is built from TRBV5-1 and TRBJ2-5, with D unresolved. The CDR3 consists of 12 residues. Between the trimmed V and J ends, which lost 0 bases and 5 bases, there was a span of 5 bases. The germline gives CDR1 SGHRS, CDR2 YFSETQ. CDR3 in DNA: TGCGCCAGCAGCTTGGTGGTTGAGACCCAGTACTGC. Amino acid sequence: CASSLVVETQYC.